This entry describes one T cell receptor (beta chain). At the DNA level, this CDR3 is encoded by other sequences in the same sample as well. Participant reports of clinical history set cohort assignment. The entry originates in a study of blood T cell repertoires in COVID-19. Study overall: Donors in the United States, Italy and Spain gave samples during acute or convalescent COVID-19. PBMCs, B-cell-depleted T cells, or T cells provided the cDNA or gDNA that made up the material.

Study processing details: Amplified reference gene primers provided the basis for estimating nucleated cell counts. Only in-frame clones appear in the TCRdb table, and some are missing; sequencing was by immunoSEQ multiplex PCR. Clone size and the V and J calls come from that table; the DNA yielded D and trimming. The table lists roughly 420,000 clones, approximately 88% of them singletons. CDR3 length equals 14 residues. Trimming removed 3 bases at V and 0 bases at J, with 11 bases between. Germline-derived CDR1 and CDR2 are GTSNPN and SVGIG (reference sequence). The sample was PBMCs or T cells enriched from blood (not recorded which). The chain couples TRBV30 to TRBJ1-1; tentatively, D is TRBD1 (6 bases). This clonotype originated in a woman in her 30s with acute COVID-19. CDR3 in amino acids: CAWRRTDLNTEAFF. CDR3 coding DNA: TGTGCCTGGAGAAGGACAGACCTGAACACTGAAGCTTTCTTT.